The 19 T cell receptor beta chains below were found in one sample sequenced in a study of blood T cell repertoires in COVID-19. Sequencing used immunoSEQ multiplex PCR; TCRdb keeps in-frame clones, though not all of them. The data contain around 170,000 clones, around 80% of them seen just once; the ten biggest clones take up about an eighth. Sequenced sample: PBMCs or T cells enriched from blood (not recorded which). These receptors came from a man aged 60 to 69 who had been exposed to COVID-19.

The chain carries TRBV5-4 and TRBJ2-1; 12 bases match TRBD2. CDR1 SGHNT and CDR2 YYREEE come from the germline V gene (reference sequence). The trim removed 0 bases at V and 5 bases at J, leaving 3 bases unmatched. The CDR3 loop spans 16 amino acids. The CDR3 coding sequence is TGTGCCAGCAGCTTGGCCACTAGCGGGGGGAACAATGAGCAGTTCTTC. Protein sequence: CASSLATSGGNNEQFF.

This chain links TRBV18 with TRBJ2-7; 14 bases line up with TRBD2. V lost 5 bases, J lost 6 bases, and 3 bases stayed unmatched. This CDR3 comprises 14 residues. Germline CDR1 KGHSH, CDR2 LQKENI. The CDR3 is CASSSTSGRVEQYF. In DNA form, the CDR3 reads TGTGCCAGCTCATCGACTAGCGGGAGGGTCGAGCAGTACTTC.

The chain has TRBV7-9 and TRBJ1-1, with 9 bases fitting TRBD1. Germline V gives CDR1 SEHNR, CDR2 FQNEAQ (reference sequence). V gave up 4 bases and J gave up 3 bases; unmatched junction bases: 0. This CDR3 region has 13 residues. CDR3: CASSWDRDTEAFF. In DNA, the CDR3 is TGTGCCAGCAGCTGGGACAGGGACACTGAAGCTTTCTTT. The whole variable domain, remainder taken from reference TRBV7-9 and TRBJ1-1, is DTGVSQNPRHKITKRGQNVTFRCDPISEHNRLYWYRQTLGQGPEFLTYFQNEAQLEKSRLLSDRFSAERPKGSFSTLEIQRTEQGDSAMYLCASSWDRDTEAFFGQGTRLTVV.

V gene TRBV24-1 combines with J gene TRBJ1-2; 8 bases align to TRBD1. The germline V gene encodes CDR1 KGHDR and CDR2 SFDVKD. Trimming removed 1 base from V and 5 bases from J; junction bases left unmatched: 5. This CDR3 comprises 15 residues. As DNA, the CDR3 is TGTGCCACCAGTGATTTCCCAGGGGGCCGGTATGGCTACACCTTC. It is translated as CATSDFPGGRYGYTF.

Regarding this clone: This may come from a read error, since a much larger clone is one base off. This sample includes further DNA sequences coding for the same CDR3. The V and J genes are TRBV5-5 and TRBJ1-2, with no clear D. CDR3 length equals 13 residues. Trimming shortened V by 0 bases and J by 2 bases, and 5 bases separated the two germline ends. Germline V gene lookup returns CDR1 SGHKS and CDR2 YYEKEE (reference sequence). The CDR3 DNA reads as TGTGCCAGCAGCTTGGGAGGGAACTATGGCTACACCTTC. Translation gives CASSLGGNYGYTF.

The chain employs TRBV11-2 and TRBJ2-1; no firm D call. CDR3 length: 14 residues. Germline assignment: CDR1 SGHAT and CDR2 FQNNGV. The V end was cut by 8 bases, the J end by 4 bases, with 15 bases between. The CDR3 coding sequence is TGTGCCAGCGTCTACTCGACTGATTACAATGAGCAGTTCTTC. Residues: CASVYSTDYNEQFF. Full variable domain (rest looked up from reference TRBV11-2 and TRBJ2-1): EAGVAQSPRYKIIEKRQSVAFWCNPISGHATLYWYQQILGQGPKLLIQFQNNGVVDDSQLPKDRFSAERLKGVDSTLKIQPAKLEDSAVYLCASVYSTDYNEQFFGPGTRLTVL.

A few counts support this clone. The chain combines TRBV7-9 with TRBJ1-6; TRBD1 agrees at 8 bases. After removal of 3 bases from V and 5 bases from J, the junction contained 3 bases not matched to a gene. Per the germline V gene, CDR1 is SEHNR and CDR2 is FQNEAQ (reference sequence). CDR3 length: 15 residues. The CDR3 coding sequence is TGTGCCAGCAGCTTTAGGGGACAGGATAATTCACCCCTCCACTTT. Amino acids: CASSFRGQDNSPLHF.

V usage is TRBV30 and J usage is TRBJ1-1; D remains unclear. V was cut by 3 bases and J by 5 bases, with 16 bases left in between. Germline V gives CDR1 GTSNPN, CDR2 SVGIG (reference sequence). There are 14 residues in the CDR3. The DNA for the CDR3 is TGTGCCTGGAGCGGGGTTCCTCGAGGGACTGAAGCTTTCTTT. Its translation: CAWSGVPRGTEAFF.

The rearrangement joins TRBV6-6 to TRBJ1-5; D gene ambiguous. The V and J ends lost 7 bases and 6 bases respectively, with 13 bases between them. There are 13 residues in the CDR3. CDR1 and CDR2 from the germline V gene are MNHNY and SVGAGI (reference sequence). The CDR3 coding sequence is TGTGCCAGCACCGTCGACCCAGGTCAGCCCCAGCATTTT. Its translation: CASTVDPGQPQHF.

This rearrangement joins TRBV5-4 to TRBJ2-7, with 9 bases matching TRBD1. V shed 3 bases and J 6 bases; nucleotides not matched to a gene: 7. Germline CDR1 and CDR2: SGHNT and YYREEE (reference sequence). The length of the CDR3 is 14 residues. CDR3 sequence: CASSSRDRVSEQYF. CDR3 coding DNA: TGTGCCAGCAGCTCGCGGGACAGGGTTTCCGAGCAGTACTTC.

V and J are TRBV9 and TRBJ2-1; 14 nucleotides line up with TRBD2. The trim removed 3 bases at V and 7 bases at J, leaving 9 bases unmatched. The CDR3 loop spans 17 amino acids. Germline CDR1 SGDLS, CDR2 YYNGEE. The CDR3 DNA sequence: TGTGCCAGCAGCGGGGGGACTAGCGGGAGTGGAGGGAATGAGCAGTTCTTC. It translates to CASSGGTSGSGGNEQFF.

This clone was seen more than once but under ten times. The genes are TRBV27 and TRBJ2-1; TRBD2 agrees at 11 bases. This CDR3 is built from 14 residues. Trimming at V came to 3 bases and at J to 6 bases, leaving 1 base not matched to a gene. Germline V gives CDR1 MNHEY, CDR2 SMNVEV (reference sequence). The CDR3 DNA follows: TGTGCCAGCAGTTTTAGCGGGAGGGCCAATGAGCAGTTCTTC. Translated: CASSFSGRANEQFF.

This clone has a single count. This chain connects TRBV19 to TRBJ1-2, with D possibly TRBD1 on 6 matching bases. The V end was cut by 8 bases, the J end by 4 bases, with 14 bases between. The CDR3 consists of 13 residues. Per germline, CDR1 LNHDA and CDR2 SQIVND (reference sequence). In nucleotides, the CDR3 is TGTGCCAGTTGGGACATGCTACCCTATGGCTACACCTTC. It codes for CASWDMLPYGYTF.

The genes are TRBV6-5 and TRBJ1-2; TRBD1 aligns across 7 bases. Germline V gives CDR1 MNHEY, CDR2 SVGAGI. The ends lost 0 bases at V and 8 bases at J; junction bases unmatched: 6. The CDR3 runs to 14 residues. This CDR3 reads CASSYSEGAPGYTF. CDR3 coding DNA: TGTGCCAGCAGTTACTCTGAGGGGGCGCCCGGCTACACCTTC.

This rearrangement joins TRBV5-6 to TRBJ2-1; possible D gene TRBD2, 5 bases. This CDR3 has 14 amino acids. Germline assignment: CDR1 SGHDT and CDR2 YYEEEE. The V and J ends lost 5 bases and 4 bases respectively, with 13 bases between them. The CDR3 loop reads CASRDLRTYNEQFF. The CDR3 DNA follows: TGTGCCAGCAGGGATCTGCGGACTTACAATGAGCAGTTCTTC.

This chain joins TRBV3-1 (or the pseudogene TRBV3-2) and TRBJ2-1; D is possibly TRBD1 (6 bases). This CDR3 has 13 residues. Looked up from germline, CDR1 is LGHDT and CDR2 is YNNKEL (reference sequence). The V end lost 4 bases, the J end lost 7 bases, and 11 bases lay between the germline ends. The CDR3 DNA sequence: TGTGCCAGCAGCCGGGTCCAGGGGAATGAGCAGTTCTTC. Translated: CASSRVQGNEQFF.

This chain joins TRBV19 and TRBJ1-1; the D gene is possibly TRBD1 (6 bases). The CDR3 is 18 residues long. Trimming cost V 2 bases and J 0 bases, with 19 bases left between them. CDR1 is LNHDA, CDR2 SQIVND, per germline (reference sequence). The CDR3 DNA reads TGTGCCAGTAGTATAAGGACAGTGATCACACCCATGAACACTGAAGCTTTCTTT. Translating gives CASSIRTVITPMNTEAFF.

The V and J genes are TRBV5-4 and TRBJ2-7; 14 nucleotides match TRBD2. The CDR3 has 15 residues. Trimming took 0 bases from V and 7 from J; bases not matched to a gene: 3. The germline V gene encodes CDR1 SGHNT and CDR2 YYREEE (reference sequence). CDR3 coding DNA: TGTGCCAGCAGCTTGGGGGGACTAGCGGGAGTGGAGCAGTACTTC. Its protein is CASSLGGLAGVEQYF.

This sequence joins TRBV7-2 and TRBJ1-1, with D tentatively TRBD1 (5 bases). Germline V lookup: CDR1 SGHTA, CDR2 FQGNSA. V shed 2 bases and J shed 5 bases, with 15 bases lying between them. The length of the CDR3 is 15 residues. CDR3 coding DNA: TGTGCCAGCAGCTTAACTCCGGGGGGACGGACTGAAGCTTTCTTT. It is translated as CASSLTPGGRTEAFF.